This T cell receptor beta chain was retrieved from a study of technical replicates of blood from four donors. Sequencing was performed with immunoSEQ multiplex PCR; in TCRdb, only in-frame clones are kept and a portion is missing. The sample has roughly 80,000 clones, 96% seen once. Trimming removed 0 bases at V and 5 bases at J, with 10 bases between. Germline values: CDR1 SGHRS, CDR2 YFSETQ. This CDR3 has 14 amino acids. The V call is TRBV5-1, the J call TRBJ2-3; unclear D gene. The sequence derives from a human donor in good health. Sequences were obtained from T cells isolated from PBMCs. The CDR3 reads CASSLAQTQDTQYF. CDR3 DNA: TGCGCCAGCAGCTTGGCCCAAACTCAAGATACGCAGTATTTT.